One sample yielded the 10 T cell receptor beta chains listed below, sequenced in a study of T cell responses to AZD1222 COVID-19 vaccine. Here immunoSEQ multiplex PCR was the method, and the copy in TCRdb shows in-frame clones only, minus some. Seen here are under 200,000 clones, just over 90% observed once, and the top ten hold around 4.4%. The sequencing here drew on peripheral blood, taken on day 0 of MenACWY control vaccination. The receptor set was obtained from an adult in good health.

V usage is TRBV6-2 or TRBV6-3 and J usage is TRBJ2-7; 9 nucleotides match TRBD1. CDR3 length equals 15 residues. The trim removed 3 bases at V and 0 bases at J, leaving 3 bases unmatched. Per the germline V gene, CDR1 is MNHEY and CDR2 is SVGEGT. The CDR3 DNA is TGTGCCAGCAGTTATAAGGGACAGGGCTCCTACGAGCAGTACTTC. Protein sequence: CASSYKGQGSYEQYF.

CDR3 sequence: CSALGNTEAFF. As DNA, the CDR3 is TGCAGTGCTCTCGGCAACACTGAAGCTTTCTTT. This chain connects TRBV20-1 to TRBJ1-1; D ambiguous. Germline V CDR1 and CDR2: DFQATT, SNEGSKA (reference sequence). The germline V and J ends were trimmed by 5 bases and 2 bases, with 6 bases remaining between them. The CDR3 sequence is 11 residues long.

This clone has just one count. V gene TRBV2 combines with J gene TRBJ2-4; a possible D gene is TRBD2 (6 bases). This CDR3 is 12 amino acids long. CDR1 and CDR2 from the germline V gene are SNHLY and FYNNEI. The V and J ends lost 7 bases and 8 bases respectively, with 12 bases between them. The CDR3 sequence: CASNRGDYIQYF. CDR3 bases: TGTGCCAGCAACCGAGGGGACTACATTCAGTACTTC.

The DNA of the CDR3 is TGTGCCAGCAGCTCGGGACTACGGGAGACCCAGTACTTC. This sequence encodes CASSSGLRETQYF. The V call is TRBV7-2, the J call TRBJ2-5; TRBD2 matches at 7 bases. The junction had 4 bases not matched to a gene; V was cut back by 4 bases and J by 5 bases. CDR1 is SGHTA and CDR2 is FQGNSA in the germline V gene. The CDR3 spans 13 residues.

This rearrangement joins TRBV10-3 to TRBJ2-7; the D gene is possibly TRBD1 (6 bases). Per germline, CDR1 ENHRY and CDR2 SYGVKD. This CDR3 has 14 amino acids. V lost 0 bases to trimming and J lost 3 bases, with 9 bases between them. CDR3 nucleotides: TGTGCCATCAGTGAGTCGACAGGAAGCTACGAGCAGTACTTC. Translation: CAISESTGSYEQYF.

The chain carries TRBV30 and TRBJ2-2; D remains unclear. The germline CDR1 and CDR2 sequences are GTSNPN and SVGIG (reference sequence). This CDR3 has 11 amino acids. Trimming removed 7 bases at V and 6 bases at J, with 9 bases between. CDR3 DNA: TGTGCCTTTGCCCATCCCGGGGAGCTGTTTTTT. It codes for CAFAHPGELFF. The full variable domain, its missing parts supplied by reference TRBV30 and TRBJ2-2, is SQTIHQWPATLVQPVGSPLSLECTVEGTSNPNLYWYRQAAGRGLQLLFYSVGIGQISSEVPQNLSASRPQDRQFILSSKKLLLSDSGFYLCAFAHPGELFFGEGSRLTVL.

V gene TRBV5-1 combines with J gene TRBJ2-1; D is uncertain. CDR3 length: 12 amino acids. The germline V gene has CDR1 SGHRS and CDR2 YFSETQ. V was cut by 4 bases and J by 3 bases, with 5 bases left in between. In DNA form, the CDR3 reads TGCGCCAGCAGCCCGGGCTACAATGAGCAGTTCTTC. Protein sequence: CASSPGYNEQFF.

The chain uses TRBV6-1 and TRBJ2-1; TRBD1 aligns across 7 bases. The CDR3 has 16 residues. V dropped 4 bases and J dropped 4; count of bases not matched to a gene: 10. CDR1 and CDR2 from the germline V gene are MNHNS and SASEGT. This CDR3 reads CASSVPTGTVYNEQFF. DNA for the CDR3: TGTGCCAGCAGTGTACCCACCGGGACAGTATACAATGAGCAGTTCTTC.

V gene TRBV12-3 or TRBV12-4 combines with J gene TRBJ2-7; either TRBD1 or TRBD2 may fit D (5 bases each). V was cut by 6 bases and J by 9 bases, with 18 bases left in between. This CDR3 contains 13 residues. The CDR3 loop is CASSPARDLGQYF. CDR3 coding DNA: TGTGCCAGCAGCCCAGCCCGGGACCTAGGGCAGTACTTC.

The rearrangement links TRBV5-8 to TRBJ1-3; maybe TRBD1 (5 bases). Germline V CDR1 and CDR2: SGHTS, YDEGEE. CDR3 length equals 15 residues. V dropped 0 bases and J dropped 4 bases, with 11 bases sitting between them. CDR3: CASSLDEGQGNTIYF. The DNA for the CDR3 is TGTGCCAGCAGCTTGGATGAGGGGCAGGGAAACACCATATATTTT.